One and the same sample provided the 6 T cell receptor beta chains below, sequenced in a study of blood T cell repertoires in COVID-19. Method: immunoSEQ multiplex PCR; TCRdb's copy keeps in-frame clones and lacks some. The profile shows fewer than 120,000 clones, about 85% of them singletons. What was sequenced was peripheral blood. The source of these receptors is a human donor in a cohort sampled during active COVID-19.

This clone was counted a few times. The genes are TRBV28 and TRBJ1-5, with 7 bases identical to TRBD1. The CDR3 is 14 residues long. Germline lookup yields CDR1 MDHEN and CDR2 SYDVKM. The junction had 7 bases not matched to a gene; V was cut back by 4 bases and J by 7 bases. The CDR3: CASSSLQGIQPQHF. CDR3 in DNA: TGTGCCAGCAGTTCCCTACAGGGGATCCAGCCCCAGCATTTT.

CDR3 residues: CASSTVLAGTSSYEQYF. The CDR3 coding sequence is TGCGCCAGCAGCACTGTCCTAGCGGGAACAAGCTCCTACGAGCAGTACTTC. The chain has TRBV5-1 and TRBJ2-7, with TRBD2 identical over 9 bases. The junction had 11 bases not matched to a gene; V was cut back by 4 bases and J by 0 bases. In germline, CDR1 is SGHRS, CDR2 YFSETQ. This CDR3 is 17 amino acids long.

The chain recombines TRBV6-5 with TRBJ2-3; 9 bases line up with TRBD2. V trimming: 0 bases; J trimming: 7 bases; junction bases outside the gene matches: 5. The germline V gene encodes CDR1 MNHEY and CDR2 SVGAGI. This CDR3 has 15 residues. CDR3 region: CASSYSVAGAHTQYF. In nucleotides, the CDR3 is TGTGCCAGCAGTTACTCTGTAGCGGGAGCTCATACGCAGTATTTT.

The rearrangement uses TRBV19 and TRBJ2-7, with TRBD1 matching 11 bases. J gave up 4 bases and V 4 bases, and 9 bases lay outside the gene matches. In germline, CDR1 is LNHDA, CDR2 SQIVND (reference sequence). The CDR3 has 16 amino acids. CDR3 in amino acids: CASSTQGQGVGYEQYF. Written as DNA, the CDR3 is TGTGCCAGTAGTACCCAGGGACAGGGGGTCGGGTACGAGCAGTACTTC. The variable domain in full, with the rest retrieved from reference TRBV19 and TRBJ2-7, is DGGITQSPKYLFRKEGQNVTLSCEQNLNHDAMYWYRQDPGQGLRLIYYSQIVNDFQKGDIAEGYSVSREKKESFPLTVTSAQKNPTAFYLCASSTQGQGVGYEQYFGPGTRLTVT.

This rearrangement joins TRBV27 to TRBJ2-1; 9 nucleotides agree with TRBD2. The junction had 18 bases not matched to a gene; V was cut back by 5 bases and J by 10 bases. The length of the CDR3 is 17 residues. The germline V gene encodes CDR1 MNHEY and CDR2 SMNVEV (reference sequence). The CDR3 DNA reads TGTGCCAGCAGTAACCTAGTTGGAGGGCGGGAGGGCCGCGAGCAGTTCTTC. The encoded protein is CASSNLVGGREGREQFF.

The chain combines TRBV7-9 with TRBJ1-2; D not certain. CDR1 SEHNR and CDR2 FQNEAQ come from the germline V gene (reference sequence). The CDR3 sequence is 14 residues long. V lost 2 bases and J lost 5, with 12 bases in between. The chain's CDR3 is CASSLNPHGYGYTF. The CDR3 coding sequence is TGTGCCAGCAGCTTAAACCCCCACGGTTATGGCTACACCTTC.